In this sample, the clone carrying this TCR beta chain turned up many times. Its specificity is unknown. These data originate in a study of T cells after yellow fever vaccination. Study-wide findings and caveats: Reappearance after the booster was seen for most primary-vaccination clones, at roughly 96% CD4 and around 88% CD8. Abundant contaminating clonotypes from the bulk population could appear in FACS-sorted repertoires.

V lost 10 bases, J lost 5 bases, and 11 bases lay in between. CDR1 MNHEY and CDR2 SMNVEV come from the germline V gene (reference sequence). The CDR3 extends over 11 amino acids. TCRdb reanalysed the 5' RACE reads using MiXCR and keeps one entry per CDR3 protein. This sample yields roughly 74,000 distinct CDR3 sequences, of which around 7% are seen a single time; roughly a third belongs to the top ten. The sample was CD8+ T cells sorted from PBMCs, taken 5 to 6 days after the first yellow fever vaccination. J is TRBJ1-2 and V is TRBV27; D not resolved. This sequence originates from a man between 18 and 35 years old who received the YFV17D yellow fever vaccine. CDR3 nucleotide sequence: TGTGCCACGTATGGGGTTTATGGCTACACCTTC. Its translation: CATYGVYGYTF.